Presented here are 14 T cell receptor beta chains from one specimen sequenced in a study of shared clonotypes between healthy human individuals. Sequencing was performed with immunoSEQ multiplex PCR; in TCRdb, only in-frame clones are kept and a portion is missing. The data contain millions of clones, roughly 93% of them singletons. Sequenced sample: naive CD4+ T cells from PBMCs. Subset indicated: CD45RA+ positively selected. The receptor source for this set is a man younger than 30 in good health. Some clones in this sample may be carry-over from other donors' samples.

The V call is TRBV5-8, the J call TRBJ1-3; D uncertain. V was cut by 2 bases and J by 3 bases, with 6 bases left in between. CDR1 and CDR2 from the germline V gene are SGHTS and YDEGEE. This CDR3 has 13 residues. The CDR3 loop is CASSFHDGNTIYF. The CDR3 bases are TGTGCCAGCAGCTTTCATGATGGAAACACCATATATTTT. The full variable domain, in which reference TRBV5-8 and TRBJ1-3 provide the parts outside the CDR3, is EAGVTQSPTHLIKTRGQQATLRCSPISGHTSVYWYQQALGLGLQFLLWYDEGEERNRGNFPPRFSGRQFPNYSSELNVNALELEDSALYLCASSFHDGNTIYFGEGSWLTVV.

This clone was counted once. The rearrangement uses TRBV7-8 and TRBJ2-2; 7 nucleotides align to TRBD2. This CDR3 region has 18 residues. The germline CDR1 and CDR2 sequences are SGHVS and FQNEAQ. V dropped 4 bases and J dropped 4; count of bases not matched to a gene: 15. CDR3 in amino acids: CASSSLRGVGGSTGELFF. The DNA of the CDR3 is TGTGCCAGCAGCTCACTCCGGGGTGTCGGCGGGAGCACCGGGGAGCTGTTTTTT.

The chain links TRBV9 to TRBJ2-7, with 7 bases matching TRBD2. The germline V gene has CDR1 SGDLS and CDR2 YYNGEE. The CDR3 extends over 16 amino acids. Trimming took 0 bases from V and 0 from J; bases not matched to a gene: 6. This CDR3 reads CASSVATPSGSYEQYF. The CDR3 nucleotides read TGTGCCAGCAGCGTAGCTACCCCTAGCGGCTCCTACGAGCAGTACTTC.

The gene calls are TRBV27 and TRBJ2-3; 7 positions match TRBD2. V shed 5 bases, J shed 6 bases, and the junction held 14 bases outside the gene matches. Germline loops: CDR1 MNHEY, CDR2 SMNVEV (reference sequence). The CDR3 sequence is 16 residues long. CDR3: CASSRPSGLGWDTQYF. The CDR3 nucleotides read TGTGCCAGCAGTCGGCCTAGCGGTCTCGGTTGGGATACGCAGTATTTT.

This chain connects TRBV9 to TRBJ2-3; D possibly matches TRBD1 or TRBD2 (6 bases each). Between the trimmed V and J ends, which lost 4 bases and 1 base, there was a span of 22 bases. The germline CDR1 and CDR2 sequences are SGDLS and YYNGEE. The CDR3 is 18 amino acids. The CDR3 nucleotides read TGTGCCAGCAGCAAAAACTGGGGGGCACGGGAAGGCACAGATACGCAGTATTTT. This codes for CASSKNWGAREGTDTQYF.

The chain couples TRBV5-1 to TRBJ2-3; D is possibly TRBD1 or TRBD2 (5 bases each). Germline CDR1 reads SGHRS; CDR2 reads YFSETQ. The CDR3 length is 13 residues. V dropped 4 bases and J dropped 1 base, with 7 bases sitting between them. CDR3 nucleotide sequence: TGCGCCAGCAGCGGGACCCGCACAGATACGCAGTATTTT. Protein sequence: CASSGTRTDTQYF.

The gene calls are TRBV15 and TRBJ1-3, with 9 bases aligning to TRBD1. CDR3 size: 15 residues. CDR1 and CDR2 from the germline V gene are LNHNV and YYDKDF (reference sequence). Trimming cost V 6 bases and J 2 bases; bases outside gene matches: 5. The CDR3 loop is CATRGQGTPGNTIYF. The CDR3 nucleotides are TGTGCCACCAGAGGACAGGGGACGCCTGGAAACACCATATATTTT.

The rearrangement links TRBV7-8 to TRBJ1-2; D is undetermined. The germline V gene encodes CDR1 SGHVS and CDR2 FQNEAQ. The CDR3 spans 13 residues. Trimming took 2 bases from V and 6 from J, leaving 10 bases between them. The CDR3 nucleotides read TGTGCCAGCAGCTTAATTACGAGGGATGGCTACACCTTC. Protein: CASSLITRDGYTF.

The gene calls are TRBV7-6 and TRBJ2-7; maybe TRBD1 (5 bases). Trimming shortened V by 0 bases and J by 0 bases, and 9 bases separated the two germline ends. Per the germline V gene, CDR1 is SGHVS and CDR2 is FNYEAQ. The CDR3 is made up of 15 amino acids. The CDR3 loop is CASSLAQGGSYEQYF. In DNA, the CDR3 is TGTGCCAGCAGCTTAGCGCAGGGCGGCTCCTACGAGCAGTACTTC. Looking up the rest from reference TRBV7-6 and TRBJ2-7 gives the full variable domain: GAGVSQSPRYKVTKRGQDVALRCDPISGHVSLYWYRQALGQGPEFLTYFNYEAQQDKSGLPNDRFSAERPEGSISTLTIQRTEQRDSAMYRCASSLAQGGSYEQYFGPGTRLTVT.

This chain connects TRBV6-5 to TRBJ2-5; 9 positions agree with TRBD2. The J segment lost 1 base and the V segment lost 6 bases, leaving 0 bases of the junction unmatched. From germline, CDR1 is MNHEY and CDR2 SVGAGI. This CDR3 comprises 13 residues. CDR3 DNA sequence: TGTGCCAGCAGGACTAGCGGCCAAGAGACCCAGTACTTC. It translates to CASRTSGQETQYF.

The CDR3 loop reads CASSYGLAVAEQFF. CDR3 in DNA: TGTGCCAGCAGTTACGGTCTAGCCGTCGCTGAGCAGTTCTTC. V and J are TRBV6-5 and TRBJ2-1; possible D gene TRBD2, 5 bases. V was shortened by 2 bases and J by 9 bases, with 14 bases between the two germline ends. This CDR3 spans 14 amino acids. From germline, CDR1 is MNHEY and CDR2 SVGAGI.

The chain carries TRBV7-9 and TRBJ2-7; 8 positions agree with TRBD1. CDR1 and CDR2 from the germline V gene are SEHNR and FQNEAQ (reference sequence). CDR3 length equals 15 residues. V was pared by 4 bases and J by 6 bases, with 11 bases of the junction left unmatched. CDR3 protein: CASSSGQGRVSEQYF. The DNA for the CDR3 is TGTGCCAGCAGCTCCGGACAGGGACGGGTCTCCGAGCAGTACTTC.

This clone has a single count. The rearrangement uses TRBV4-1 and TRBJ1-4, with D possibly being TRBD1 (5 bases). This CDR3 contains 15 residues. CDR1 and CDR2 (germline): MGHRA, YSYEKL. V lost 0 bases and J 7 bases, leaving 12 bases between the germline ends. CDR3 DNA: TGCGCCAGCAGCCAAGACCGGGCCCAGGGTGAAAAACTGTTTTTT. Translation: CASSQDRAQGEKLFF.

V and J are TRBV9 and TRBJ1-1, with 7 bases that match TRBD1. This CDR3 contains 15 residues. The junction had 9 bases not matched to a gene; V was cut back by 3 bases and J by 4 bases. From germline, CDR1 is SGDLS and CDR2 YYNGEE. CDR3 sequence reads: CASSARQGEATEAFF. Written as DNA, the CDR3 is TGTGCCAGCAGCGCCAGACAGGGAGAGGCCACTGAAGCTTTCTTT. Filled out from reference TRBV9 and TRBJ1-1, the complete variable domain reads DSGVTQTPKHLITATGQRVTLRCSPRSGDLSVYWYQQSLDQGLQFLIQYYNGEERAKGNILERFSAQQFPDLHSELNLSSLELGDSALYFCASSARQGEATEAFFGQGTRLTVV.